This T cell receptor beta chain was identified in a study of CD8+ T cells in alopecia areata. This clone has just a few counts. Extracted from the samples, RNA was reverse transcribed into cDNA to serve as the sequencing template. TCRdb keeps only in-frame clones here, not all; method: immunoSEQ multiplex PCR. The profile shows 150,000 to 200,000 clones, 67% of them singletons. The J segment lost 7 bases and the V segment lost 5 bases, leaving 5 bases of the junction unmatched. Germline V lookup: CDR1 SQVTM, CDR2 ANQGSEA. The CDR3 is 11 residues long. This chain links TRBV29-1 with TRBJ2-7, with 7 nucleotides matching TRBD1. This TCR was recovered from a human donor with alopecia areata. Source: CD8+ T cells sorted from blood, taken at week 0. CDR3 in amino acids: CSVFWDSEQYF. CDR3 DNA sequence: TGCAGCGTTTTTTGGGACAGTGAGCAGTACTTC.